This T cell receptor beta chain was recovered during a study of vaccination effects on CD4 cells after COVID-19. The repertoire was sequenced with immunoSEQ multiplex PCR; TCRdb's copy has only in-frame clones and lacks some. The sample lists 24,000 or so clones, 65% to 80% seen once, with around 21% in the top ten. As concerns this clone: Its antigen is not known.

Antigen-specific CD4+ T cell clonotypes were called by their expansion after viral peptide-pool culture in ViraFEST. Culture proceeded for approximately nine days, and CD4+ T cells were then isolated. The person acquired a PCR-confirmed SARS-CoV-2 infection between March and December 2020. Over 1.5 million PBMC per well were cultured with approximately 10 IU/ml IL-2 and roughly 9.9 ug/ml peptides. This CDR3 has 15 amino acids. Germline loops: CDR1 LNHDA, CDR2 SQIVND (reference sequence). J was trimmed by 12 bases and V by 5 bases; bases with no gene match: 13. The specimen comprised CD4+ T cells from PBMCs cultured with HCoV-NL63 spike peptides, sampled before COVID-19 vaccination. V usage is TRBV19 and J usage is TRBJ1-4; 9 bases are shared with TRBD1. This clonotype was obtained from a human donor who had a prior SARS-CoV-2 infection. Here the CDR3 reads CASSPGDREGVELFF. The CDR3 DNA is TGTGCCAGTAGTCCAGGGGACAGGGAGGGCGTTGAACTGTTTTTT.